The rows below give T cell receptor beta chains drawn from one sample of a study of blood T cells in healthy people across ages. TCRdb ran MiXCR on the 5' RACE reads and lists one entry per CDR3 protein. The sample gives 650,000 to 1,000,000 distinct CDR3 sequences, 35% to 40% of which show up once; 10% to 15% is in the top ten. The specimen was blood. These receptors were collected from a man aged 18 to 30 in good health. CDR3s include the opening cysteine and the closing phenylalanine or tryptophan. The D gene is left open where the match is weak. Clone size appears in some rows only: once, few, many, or a class for an expanded clone.

d_gene: -; abundance: few; j_gene: TRBJ2-5; v_gene: TRBV9; CDR3nt: TGTGCCAGCAGCGGAGATGAGCAGTACTTC; CDR3aa: CASSGDEQYF
d_gene: TRBD1; abundance: few; j_gene: TRBJ1-5; v_gene: TRBV6-2/TRBV6-3; CDR3nt: TGTGCCAGCAGTTACAGGGGGCGAGATAGCAATCAGCCCCAGCATTTT; CDR3aa: CASSYRGRDSNQPQHF
d_gene: -; abundance: many; j_gene: TRBJ2-1; v_gene: TRBV7-3; CDR3nt: TGTGCCAGCAGCCCACTTGGGCTTAACAATGAGCAGTTCTTC; CDR3aa: CASSPLGLNNEQFF
d_gene: -; abundance: -; j_gene: TRBJ1-2; v_gene: TRBV7-9; CDR3nt: TGTGCCAGCAGCTTATTAGATAAGGCCTATGGCTACACCTTC; CDR3aa: CASSLLDKAYGYTF
d_gene: -; abundance: few; j_gene: TRBJ2-5; v_gene: TRBV5-1; CDR3nt: TGCGCCAGCAGCTTGGTCGGGGAAAGGGAGACCCAGTACTTC; CDR3aa: CASSLVGERETQYF
d_gene: -; abundance: -; j_gene: TRBJ2-3; v_gene: TRBV20-1; CDR3nt: TGCAGTGCTAGTCTCTCGGGGAAGGCAGATACGCAGTATTTT; CDR3aa: CSASLSGKADTQYF
d_gene: TRBD1; abundance: few; j_gene: TRBJ2-5; v_gene: TRBV5-6; CDR3nt: TGTGCCAGCAGCTTGGCACAGGGGGCTCTAGAGACCCAGTACTTC; CDR3aa: CASSLAQGALETQYF
d_gene: TRBD1; abundance: -; j_gene: TRBJ2-5; v_gene: TRBV4-1; CDR3nt: TGCGCCAGCAGCCAAGGGACAGGGAATGTGGAGACCCAGTACTTC; CDR3aa: CASSQGTGNVETQYF
d_gene: -; abundance: -; j_gene: TRBJ1-2; v_gene: TRBV7-9; CDR3nt: TGTGCCAGCAGCTTAGACTCCGGAATGTACACCTTC; CDR3aa: CASSLDSGMYTF
d_gene: -; abundance: few; j_gene: TRBJ1-2; v_gene: TRBV29-1; CDR3nt: TGCAGCGTGGGAGGGATCGGGGATGGCTACACCTTC; CDR3aa: CSVGGIGDGYTF
d_gene: -; abundance: many; j_gene: TRBJ2-5; v_gene: TRBV7-2; CDR3nt: TGTGCCAGCAGCTTATCGTCCTCTCCTGGACAGACCCAGTACTTC; CDR3aa: CASSLSSSPGQTQYF
d_gene: -; abundance: few; j_gene: TRBJ2-1; v_gene: TRBV28; CDR3nt: TGTGCCAGCAGATGGCAGCTAGCGAACAATGAGCAGTTCTTC; CDR3aa: CASRWQLANNEQFF
d_gene: TRBD1; abundance: -; j_gene: TRBJ1-1; v_gene: TRBV3-1; CDR3nt: TGTGCCAGCACCGGGACAGGAAGAAATGAAGCTTTCTTT; CDR3aa: CASTGTGRNEAFF
d_gene: -; abundance: many; j_gene: TRBJ2-3; v_gene: TRBV6-5; CDR3nt: TGTGCCAGCAGCCTACAGGGAGTTCCCCGACATACGCAGTATTTT; CDR3aa: CASSLQGVPRHTQYF
d_gene: TRBD1; abundance: once; j_gene: TRBJ2-1; v_gene: TRBV7-7; CDR3nt: TGTGCCAGCAGCCCAGGACAGGGGGTCTATGAGCAGTTCTTC; CDR3aa: CASSPGQGVYEQFF
d_gene: -; abundance: -; j_gene: TRBJ2-1; v_gene: TRBV20-1; CDR3nt: TGCAATGGGGGGCGCAATGAGCAGTTCTTC; CDR3aa: CNGGRNEQFF
d_gene: -; abundance: -; j_gene: TRBJ1-4; v_gene: TRBV6-6; CDR3nt: TGTGCCAGCAGTTACAGGGCTAATGAAAAACCGTTTTTT; CDR3aa: CASSYRANEKPFF
d_gene: TRBD2; abundance: once; j_gene: TRBJ2-7; v_gene: TRBV5-1; CDR3nt: TGCGCCAGCAGCTTGCGGCTAGCGGGGGAAATCGATGAGCAGTACTTC; CDR3aa: CASSLRLAGEIDEQYF
d_gene: TRBD1; abundance: few; j_gene: TRBJ2-1; v_gene: TRBV5-4; CDR3nt: TGTGCCAGCAGCTTGGGTCAGGGGGCGGCCTACAATGAGCAGTTCTTC; CDR3aa: CASSLGQGAAYNEQFF
d_gene: -; abundance: few; j_gene: TRBJ2-4; v_gene: TRBV20-1; CDR3nt: TGCAGTGCTTATCCGTCGACAGAAATCAAAAACATTCAGTACTTC; CDR3aa: CSAYPSTEIKNIQYF
d_gene: TRBD1; abundance: many; j_gene: TRBJ2-1; v_gene: TRBV6-6; CDR3nt: TGTGCCAGCAGCCGATTGGGACAGGGGGTAAATGAGCAGTTCTTC; CDR3aa: CASSRLGQGVNEQFF
d_gene: TRBD2; abundance: few; j_gene: TRBJ2-5; v_gene: TRBV20-1; CDR3nt: TGCAGTGGGATAGGACTAGCGGGGGGGAATGAGCAGTACTTC; CDR3aa: CSGIGLAGGNEQYF
d_gene: TRBD2; abundance: once; j_gene: TRBJ2-7; v_gene: TRBV28; CDR3nt: TGTGCCAGCAGCTCCCCTAGCGGGGGGGCCCTCTCCTACAATGAGCAGTACTTC; CDR3aa: CASSSPSGGALSYNEQYF
d_gene: -; abundance: -; j_gene: TRBJ2-1; v_gene: TRBV5-1; CDR3nt: TGCGCCAGCAGCGTTAACAGGGTATCTGAGCAGTTCTTC; CDR3aa: CASSVNRVSEQFF
d_gene: -; abundance: many; j_gene: TRBJ1-5; v_gene: TRBV12-3/TRBV12-4; CDR3nt: TGTGCCAGCAGTTTAGGGCAGGGGAACAATCAGCCCCAGCATTTT; CDR3aa: CASSLGQGNNQPQHF
d_gene: -; abundance: few; j_gene: TRBJ2-5; v_gene: TRBV4-3; CDR3nt: -; CDR3aa: CASSQVRARGVLGEQYF
d_gene: -; abundance: -; j_gene: TRBJ1-1; v_gene: TRBV19; CDR3nt: TGTGCCAGTAGTGCGACGGTGGGAGCCACTGAAGCTTTCTTT; CDR3aa: CASSATVGATEAFF
d_gene: -; abundance: -; j_gene: TRBJ1-4; v_gene: TRBV7-9; CDR3nt: TGTGCCAGTCACCCGGGAGGGACTGAAAAACTGTTTTTT; CDR3aa: CASHPGGTEKLFF
d_gene: -; abundance: -; j_gene: TRBJ1-5; v_gene: TRBV12-3/TRBV12-4; CDR3nt: TGTGCCAGCAGCCTAACGATTCAGCCCCAGCATTTT; CDR3aa: CASSLTIQPQHF
d_gene: -; abundance: -; j_gene: TRBJ2-4; v_gene: TRBV20-1; CDR3nt: TGCAGCATTAGTAAGGGACTAGCCAAAAACATTCAGTACTTC; CDR3aa: CSISKGLAKNIQYF
d_gene: TRBD2; abundance: few; j_gene: TRBJ2-1; v_gene: TRBV12-3/TRBV12-4; CDR3nt: TGTGCCAGCAGTTCCCCACTAGCGGGGACTGGGGGTGAGCAGTTCTTC; CDR3aa: CASSSPLAGTGGEQFF
d_gene: -; abundance: -; j_gene: TRBJ1-2; v_gene: TRBV7-2; CDR3nt: TGTGCCAGCAGCCAGACGGGGAGCTATGACTACACCTTC; CDR3aa: CASSQTGSYDYTF
d_gene: TRBD1; abundance: -; j_gene: TRBJ1-5; v_gene: TRBV6-2/TRBV6-3; CDR3nt: TGTGCCAGCAGTTACTCCCGGACAGGAAGAAATCAGCCCCAGCATTTT; CDR3aa: CASSYSRTGRNQPQHF
d_gene: -; abundance: many; j_gene: TRBJ2-1; v_gene: TRBV12-3/TRBV12-4; CDR3nt: TGTGCCACCCACGGGCTAACCCCCCATGAGCAGTTCTTC; CDR3aa: CATHGLTPHEQFF
d_gene: -; abundance: -; j_gene: TRBJ1-4; v_gene: TRBV7-9; CDR3nt: TGTGCCAGCAGCTCCCAGGGTCCCTGGGGAGAAAAACTGTTTTTT; CDR3aa: CASSSQGPWGEKLFF
d_gene: -; abundance: -; j_gene: TRBJ1-6; v_gene: TRBV28; CDR3nt: TGTGCCAGCAGCTCAGCTTTGGTGGAGGCGGATTCACCCCTCCACTTT; CDR3aa: CASSSALVEADSPLHF
d_gene: -; abundance: -; j_gene: TRBJ2-1; v_gene: TRBV19; CDR3nt: TGTGCCACGGACGTTCCAGGTGCTTCGGCTTATGAGCAGTTCTTC; CDR3aa: CATDVPGASAYEQFF
d_gene: -; abundance: few; j_gene: TRBJ2-5; v_gene: TRBV29-1; CDR3nt: TGCAGCGTTGAAGGCGCAGCACTTCAGGAGACCCAGTACTTC; CDR3aa: CSVEGAALQETQYF
d_gene: -; abundance: -; j_gene: TRBJ2-4; v_gene: TRBV4-1; CDR3nt: TGCGCCAGCAGCCAAGACTACCGAACAGGGGAGGAGAACATTCAGTACTTC; CDR3aa: CASSQDYRTGEENIQYF
d_gene: -; abundance: -; j_gene: TRBJ1-2; v_gene: TRBV14; CDR3nt: TGTGCCAGCAGCCAAGGGATGGGACACAACTATGGCTACACCTTC; CDR3aa: CASSQGMGHNYGYTF
d_gene: -; abundance: many; j_gene: TRBJ2-1; v_gene: TRBV20-1; CDR3nt: TGCAGTGCTAGAGATGGTAATGAGCAGTTCTTC; CDR3aa: CSARDGNEQFF